This record looks at one T cell receptor (beta chain) sequence and its context. The sample belongs to a study of blood T cell repertoires in COVID-19. Background on the study: PBMCs, B-cell-depleted T cells, or T cells provided the cDNA or gDNA that made up the material.

The CDR3 has 17 residues. Germline CDR1 and CDR2: SGHNT and YYREEE (reference sequence). Trimming at V came to 0 bases and at J to 5 bases, leaving 12 bases not matched to a gene. Only in-frame clones appear in the TCRdb table, and some are missing; sequencing was by immunoSEQ multiplex PCR. The data contain about 88,000 clones, about 90% of them singletons. Sequenced material: peripheral blood. This chain joins TRBV5-4 and TRBJ1-1, with TRBD1 identical over 8 bases. The TCR sequence derives from a man in his late teens or twenties with COVID-19, enrolled during active disease. CDR3 DNA: TGTGCCAGCAGCTTGGCCCCAACCACAGGGGGGAGTACTGAAGCTTTCTTT. Translated, it gives CASSLAPTTGGSTEAFF. The full variable domain, rest sourced from reference TRBV5-4 and TRBJ1-1, is ETGVTQSPTHLIKTRGQQVTLRCSSQSGHNTVSWYQQALGQGPQFIFQYYREEENGRGNFPPRFSGLQFPNYSSELNVNALELDDSALYLCASSLAPTTGGSTEAFFGQGTRLTVV.